Listed here are 19 T cell receptor beta chains from one sample, sequenced in a study of identical twins. TCRdb redid the calling of the 5' RACE reads with MiXCR, one entry per CDR3 protein. The sample has approximately 670,000 distinct CDR3 sequences, 5.5% to 6.5% seen once. Material for sequencing was naive T cells sorted from blood. These receptors all stem from a young man in good health.

About this clonotype: Since a much larger clone is just one base distant, this may be a read error. V usage is TRBV6-2 or TRBV6-3 and J usage is TRBJ2-7; 7 bases line up with TRBD1. CDR3 length: 13 residues. V gave up 6 bases and J gave up 5 bases; unmatched junction bases: 7. Germline lookup yields CDR1 MNHEY and CDR2 SVGEGT. Here the CDR3 reads CASREGATHEQYF. The CDR3 bases are TGTGCCAGCAGAGAGGGGGCGACCCACGAGCAGTACTTC.

The rearrangement links TRBV7-8 to TRBJ1-4; D may be TRBD1 (5 bases). CDR3 length equals 15 residues. Deletions cut 5 bases from V and 0 bases from J, with 10 bases between. The germline gives CDR1 SGHVS, CDR2 FQNEAQ. The CDR3 spells CASSPDISTNEKLFF. DNA of the CDR3: TGTGCCAGCAGCCCGGACATCTCAACTAATGAAAAACTGTTTTTT.

This clonotype came up a few times. CDR3 DNA sequence: TGCGCCAGCAGCCCGAATACAGGGGCTAATGAAAAACTGTTTTTT. The encoded protein is CASSPNTGANEKLFF. V usage is TRBV5-1 and J usage is TRBJ1-4; 7 bases fit TRBD1. The CDR3 totals 15 residues. The germline gives CDR1 SGHRS, CDR2 YFSETQ. With 4 bases clipped from V and 3 bases from J, the junction kept 6 bases outside the gene matches.

This clonotype was seen many times. V and J are TRBV12-3 or TRBV12-4 and TRBJ2-1, with 7 bases lining up with TRBD1. The V segment lost 5 bases and the J segment 0 bases; nucleotides outside the gene matches: 4. The CDR3 consists of 15 residues. CDR3 amino acids: CASSNRGSSYNEQFF. In DNA form, the CDR3 reads TGTGCCAGCAGTAACAGGGGTAGCTCCTACAATGAGCAGTTCTTC.

This chain uses TRBV28 with TRBJ2-3; D assignment may be TRBD1 or TRBD2 (5 bases each). The CDR3 extends over 14 amino acids. Germline V gene sequence: CDR1 MDHEN, CDR2 SYDVKM. V lost 5 bases to trimming and J lost 6 bases, with 15 bases between them. CDR3 sequence (DNA): TGTGCCAGCAGTCCATCACCAGGGAGCGATACGCAGTATTTT. Residues: CASSPSPGSDTQYF.

The table lists this clonotype with a few counts. The chain uses TRBV25-1 and TRBJ1-2, with no clear D. Trimming took 8 bases from V and 8 from J, leaving 12 bases between them. Per germline, CDR1 MGHDK and CDR2 SYGVNS. The CDR3 spans 11 residues. The DNA for the CDR3 is TGTGCCAGCGATGAGGGAAGCGGCTACACCTTC. This encodes CASDEGSGYTF.

The chain has TRBV18 and TRBJ2-1; 14 positions match TRBD2. V shed 5 bases and J 2 bases; nucleotides not matched to a gene: 5. This CDR3 region has 17 residues. The germline gives CDR1 KGHSH, CDR2 LQKENI. The CDR3 DNA reads TGTGCCAGCTCAGCGGGACTAGCGGGAGCCGCCTACAATGAGCAGTTCTTC. It yields the protein CASSAGLAGAAYNEQFF. The entire variable domain, with the rest obtained from reference TRBV18 and TRBJ2-1, is as follows: NAGVMQNPRHLVRRRGQEARLRCSPMKGHSHVYWYRQLPEEGLKFMVYLQKENIIDESGMPKERFSAEFPKEGPSILRIQQVVRGDSAAYFCASSAGLAGAAYNEQFFGPGTRLTVL.

This clonotype has at least ten counts. The chain combines TRBV25-1 with TRBJ1-2; D not resolved. The CDR3 consists of 11 residues. Trimming cost V 1 base and J 6 bases, with 3 bases left between them. Germline V gene lookup returns CDR1 MGHDK and CDR2 SYGVNS. Here the CDR3 reads CASSELHGYTF. CDR3 DNA sequence: TGTGCCAGCAGTGAATTACATGGCTACACCTTC.

This clonotype was counted at least ten times. The J gene is TRBJ1-3, the V gene TRBV5-1, with D perhaps matching TRBD1 (5 bases). This CDR3 contains 15 residues. Trimming pared 4 bases from V and 0 bases from J, leaving 11 bases between. Germline V gives CDR1 SGHRS, CDR2 YFSETQ. The CDR3 loop is CASSPAGTSGNTIYF. The CDR3 region has the DNA TGCGCCAGCAGCCCCGCAGGGACCTCTGGAAACACCATATATTTT.

The rearrangement joins TRBV7-6 to TRBJ2-7, with a possible D match to TRBD2 (6 bases). Per germline, CDR1 SGHVS and CDR2 FNYEAQ. V lost 4 bases to trimming and J lost 4 bases, with 14 bases between them. The CDR3 extends over 14 amino acids. Here the CDR3 DNA reads TGTGCCAGCAGCTCCCGGGACTCGATTTACGAGCAGTACTTC. It codes for CASSSRDSIYEQYF.

The chain joins TRBV20-1 to TRBJ2-1; 9 bases are a match to TRBD2. The CDR3 is 15 residues long. J was trimmed by 7 bases and V by 4 bases; bases with no gene match: 11. Germline CDR1 reads DFQATT; CDR2 reads SNEGSKA (reference sequence). This CDR3 reads CSATPRLAGLNEQFF. In nucleotides, the CDR3 is TGCAGTGCTACGCCCCGGCTAGCGGGACTGAATGAGCAGTTCTTC.

This clonotype has only a few counts. The rearrangement uses TRBV6-1 and TRBJ1-5; perhaps TRBD1 as D (5 bases). CDR1 is MNHNS and CDR2 is SASEGT in the germline V gene. Trimming pared 5 bases from V and 7 bases from J, leaving 18 bases between. CDR3 length equals 15 residues. CDR3 DNA sequence: TGTGCCAGCAGTAGACTACAGGCTCCAGAGCAGCCCCAGCATTTT. It translates to CASSRLQAPEQPQHF.

This clonotype was detected only a few times. The rearrangement uses TRBV11-1 and TRBJ2-6; D not certain. The germline V gene encodes CDR1 SGHAT and CDR2 FQDESV (reference sequence). The CDR3 runs 20 residues. Trimming left V 3 bases short and J 0 bases short, with 21 bases between. DNA of the CDR3: TGTGCCAGCAGCTTTCCCGGCCAGTCACACCCAAGCTCTGGGGCCAACGTCCTGACTTTC. Amino acid sequence: CASSFPGQSHPSSGANVLTF.

This clonotype was counted at least ten times. The chain is built from TRBV2 and TRBJ2-1, with TRBD2 matching 12 bases. Germline values: CDR1 SNHLY, CDR2 FYNNEI. CDR3 length: 16 residues. Trimming removed 10 bases from V and 5 bases from J; junction bases left unmatched: 12. CDR3 in DNA: TGTGCCATCAGGACTAGCGGGGCTGGGGCGGACAATGAGCAGTTCTTC. It specifies CAIRTSGAGADNEQFF.

This clonotype was detected many times. The chain couples TRBV5-1 to TRBJ2-5; no reliable D call. The V and J ends lost 0 bases and 1 base respectively, with 1 base between them. The CDR3 has 12 amino acids. The germline V gene has CDR1 SGHRS and CDR2 YFSETQ. CDR3 nucleotides: TGCGCCAGCAGCTTGGCCCAAGAGACCCAGTACTTC. Encoded protein: CASSLAQETQYF. Drawing the rest from reference TRBV5-1 and TRBJ2-5, the complete variable domain is KAGVTQTPRYLIKTRGQQVTLSCSPISGHRSVSWYQQTPGQGLQFLFEYFSETQRNKGNFPGRFSGRQFSNSRSEMNVSTLELGDSALYLCASSLAQETQYFGPGTRLLVL.

The J gene is TRBJ1-5, the V gene TRBV6-1, with 8 bases aligning to TRBD1. V lost 6 bases to trimming and J lost 4 bases; unmatched junction nucleotides: 8. Germline CDR1 reads MNHNS; CDR2 reads SASEGT. The CDR3 spans 15 residues. CDR3 DNA: TGTGCCAGCAGCAAAGACAGGGGTTGGAATCAGCCCCAGCATTTT. Amino acids: CASSKDRGWNQPQHF.

This clonotype was picked up a small number of times. The V and J genes are TRBV6-2 or TRBV6-3 and TRBJ2-1, with a weak D call TRBD2 (6 bases). V was clipped by 7 bases and J by 7 bases, with 23 bases between them. The CDR3 covers 16 residues. The germline V gene has CDR1 MNHEY and CDR2 SVGEGT. The CDR3 sequence is CASTPGGLAKMNEQFF. DNA of the CDR3: TGTGCCAGCACCCCTGGTGGGCTAGCGAAGATGAATGAGCAGTTCTTC.

About this clonotype itself: Being one base from a much bigger clone, this may be a read error. CDR3 nucleotides: TGCAGTGCTAGAGTGTATAGCATGGGCACAGATACGCTGTATTTT. Amino acids: CSARVYSMGTDTLYF. The rearrangement links TRBV20-1 to TRBJ2-3; D ambiguous. Looked up from germline, CDR1 is DFQATT and CDR2 is SNEGSKA (reference sequence). The CDR3 is 15 amino acids.

This rearrangement joins TRBV28 to TRBJ2-7; a weak D match, TRBD1 (6 bases). The ends were cut back, 0 bases at V and 5 bases at J, with 11 bases in the middle. The CDR3 runs 14 residues. CDR1 is MDHEN, CDR2 SYDVKM, per germline. DNA for the CDR3: TGTGCCAGCAGTTTATGGACTCAGGGGAACGAGCAGTACTTC. Translated: CASSLWTQGNEQYF.